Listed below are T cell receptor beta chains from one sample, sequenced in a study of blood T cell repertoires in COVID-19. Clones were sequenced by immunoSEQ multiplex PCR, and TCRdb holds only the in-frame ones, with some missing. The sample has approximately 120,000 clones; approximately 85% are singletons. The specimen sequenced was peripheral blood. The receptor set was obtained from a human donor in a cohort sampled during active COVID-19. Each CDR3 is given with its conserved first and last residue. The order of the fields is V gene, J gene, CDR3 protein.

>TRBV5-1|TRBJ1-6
CASSLEQGGPLHF
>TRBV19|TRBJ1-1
CASSIGARDRGLGAFF
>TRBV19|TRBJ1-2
CASSTPFRQEVYGYTF
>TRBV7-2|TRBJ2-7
CASSLDQGATYEQYF
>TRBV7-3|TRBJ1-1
CASSQKKFRGDTEAFF
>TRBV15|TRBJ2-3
CATSRDWVTGTDTQYF
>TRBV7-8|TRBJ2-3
CASSLGLLLVDTQYF
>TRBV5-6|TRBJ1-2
CASSLAANYGYTF
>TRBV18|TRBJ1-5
CASSPSGDQPQHF
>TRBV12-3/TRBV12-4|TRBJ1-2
CASSLSSNYGYTF
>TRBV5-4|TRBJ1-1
CASSLDPDDTEAFF
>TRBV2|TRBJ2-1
CASSPQGTGNNEQFF
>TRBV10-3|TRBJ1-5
CAISEAPDGVSNQPQHF
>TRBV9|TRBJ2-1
CASSVETSRGAEQFF
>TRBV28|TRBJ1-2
CASSQPSPGNYGYTF
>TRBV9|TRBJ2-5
CASSVGLAQETQYF
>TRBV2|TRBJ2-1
CAAWRDDSNEQFF
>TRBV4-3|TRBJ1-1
CASSQEGTGGGTEAFF
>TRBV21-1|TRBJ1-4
CASSKKLRLRGEKLFF
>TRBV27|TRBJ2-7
CASSLEAGGIHEQYF
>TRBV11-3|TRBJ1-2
CASSLGPGNYGYTF
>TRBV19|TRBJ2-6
CASSKNPVSGANVLTF
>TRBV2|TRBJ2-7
CASKSGGEDEQYF
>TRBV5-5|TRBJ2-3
CASRRVGGVHTDTQYF
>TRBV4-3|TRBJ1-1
CASSQGRRMNTEAFF
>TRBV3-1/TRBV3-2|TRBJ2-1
CASSQARGVSEQFF
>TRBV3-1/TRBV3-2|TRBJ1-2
CASSPTTGPSGYTF
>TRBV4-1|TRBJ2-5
CASSQESGVETQYF
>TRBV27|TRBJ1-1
CASSQGTANTEAFF
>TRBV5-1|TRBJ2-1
CASSLATSGRAAYNEQFF
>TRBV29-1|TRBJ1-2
CSVVEDRYNYGYTF
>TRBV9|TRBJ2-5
CASSGWGVGEETQYF
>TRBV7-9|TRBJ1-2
CASSFNSYGYTF
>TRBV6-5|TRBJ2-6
CASSPGRSGANVLTF
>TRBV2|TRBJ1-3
CASNYRAGAGNTIYF
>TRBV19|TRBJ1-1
CASSTLALNTEAFF
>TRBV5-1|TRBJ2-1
CASSFRGAYNEQFF
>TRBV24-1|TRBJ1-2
CATSETGNNYGYTF
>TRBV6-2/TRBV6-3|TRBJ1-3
CASSYLGRGNTIYF
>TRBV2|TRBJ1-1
CASSIPTGVTEAFF